The 32 T cell receptor beta chains listed next were all sequenced from one sample in a study of blood T cell repertoires in COVID-19. Repertoires were generated with immunoSEQ multiplex PCR, while TCRdb's copy carries only in-frame clones and drops some. The sample contains 130,000 or so clones, 88% of which appear only once. Sequencing was performed on peripheral blood. The receptors were sampled from a woman aged 55 to 70 with acute or convalescent COVID-19.

This rearrangement joins TRBV28 to TRBJ1-6; no clear D gene. Per the germline V gene, CDR1 is MDHEN and CDR2 is SYDVKM. The CDR3 is made up of 15 amino acids. Trimming took off 6 bases at V and 7 bases at J, with 16 bases between the two ends. The CDR3 is CASSLEIGGNSPLHF. Here the CDR3 DNA reads TGTGCCAGCAGCCTCGAGATCGGAGGGAATTCACCCCTCCACTTT.

The rearrangement uses TRBV18 and TRBJ1-4; D might be TRBD1 (5 bases). The germline V gene has CDR1 KGHSH and CDR2 LQKENI. The ends were cut back, 3 bases at V and 0 bases at J, with 11 bases in the middle. CDR3 length: 16 amino acids. The CDR3 DNA reads TGTGCCAGCTCACCCCCCGGGGGTGCAACTAATGAAAAACTGTTTTTT. It encodes CASSPPGGATNEKLFF.

The chain links TRBV6-5 to TRBJ1-5; possibly TRBD1 for D (5 bases). The germline CDR1 and CDR2 sequences are MNHEY and SVGAGI. The CDR3 has 13 residues. Trimming removed 6 bases at V and 1 base at J, with 7 bases between. As DNA, the CDR3 is TGTGCCAGCAGACAGGACAGCAATCAGCCCCAGCATTTT. Translation: CASRQDSNQPQHF.

Here the CDR3 reads CANALGSLDTQYF. The CDR3 nucleotides are TGTGCCAACGCTCTCGGGAGTCTAGATACGCAGTATTTT. The rearrangement links TRBV12-3 or TRBV12-4 to TRBJ2-3; weak D call: TRBD2 (6 bases). This CDR3 spans 13 amino acids. V dropped 10 bases and J dropped 5 bases, with 16 bases sitting between them.

This rearrangement joins TRBV4-1 to TRBJ2-7, with TRBD1 matching over 7 bases. V trimming: 1 base; J trimming: 4 bases; junction bases outside the gene matches: 10. The CDR3 is made up of 16 amino acids. Per the germline V gene, CDR1 is MGHRA and CDR2 is YSYEKL. This CDR3 is CASSQVASGGIYEQYF. The CDR3 DNA reads as TGCGCCAGCAGCCAAGTAGCGTCAGGGGGAATTTACGAGCAGTACTTC.

The chain has TRBV19 and TRBJ2-2; D not certain. The CDR3 totals 14 residues. The V end lost 7 bases, the J end lost 3 bases, and 12 bases lay between the germline ends. From germline, CDR1 is LNHDA and CDR2 SQIVND (reference sequence). DNA for the CDR3: TGTGCCAGTATACGGGTTGCGGACACCGGGGAGCTGTTTTTT. Its translation is CASIRVADTGELFF.

The V call is TRBV7-9, the J call TRBJ1-1; possibly TRBD1 for D (6 bases). The CDR3 totals 14 residues. Germline assignment: CDR1 SEHNR and CDR2 FQNEAQ (reference sequence). The V end lost 5 bases, the J end lost 1 base, and 11 bases lay between the germline ends. This chain's CDR3 is CASSTGIGNTEAFF. The CDR3 region has the DNA TGTGCCAGCAGCACAGGGATTGGGAACACTGAAGCTTTCTTT.

This chain uses TRBV28 with TRBJ2-3, with D perhaps TRBD1 (6 bases). V was cut by 4 bases and J by 6 bases, with 11 bases left in between. This CDR3 is built from 13 residues. Germline V CDR1 and CDR2: MDHEN, SYDVKM. The CDR3 bases are TGTGCCAGCAGTTCAGGGGAAACGGATACGCAGTATTTT. This sequence encodes CASSSGETDTQYF.

The genes are TRBV6-2 or TRBV6-3 and TRBJ1-5, with D unclear. Per the germline V gene, CDR1 is MNHEY and CDR2 is SVGEGT. CDR3 size: 16 residues. V was shortened by 5 bases and J by 1 base, with 15 bases between the two germline ends. The CDR3 region has the DNA TGTGCCAGCAGTCTTCAAGGTTGGGCAAGCAATCAGCCCCAGCATTTT. This codes for CASSLQGWASNQPQHF.

The chain combines TRBV13 with TRBJ2-7; D remains unclear. Germline V gene lookup returns CDR1 PRHDT and CDR2 FYEKMQ (reference sequence). The CDR3 extends over 14 amino acids. Trimming took off 4 bases at V and 2 bases at J, with 12 bases between the two ends. CDR3 amino acids: CASSSYSEPYEQYF. CDR3 nucleotide sequence: TGTGCCAGCAGCTCCTACAGTGAACCCTACGAGCAGTACTTC. Together with reference TRBV13 and TRBJ2-7, the CDR3 gives the full variable domain: AAGVIQSPRHLIKEKRETATLKCYPIPRHDTVYWYQQGPGQDPQFLISFYEKMQSDKGSIPDRFSAQQFSDYHSELNMSSLELGDSALYFCASSSYSEPYEQYFGPGTRLTVT.

The chain employs TRBV14 and TRBJ1-2; D gene uncertain. V was pared by 4 bases and J by 0 bases, with 6 bases between. The CDR3 contains 13 residues. Germline lookup yields CDR1 SGHDN and CDR2 FVKESK. CDR3: CASSPGTNYGYTF. In nucleotides, the CDR3 is TGTGCCAGCAGCCCCGGGACTAACTATGGCTACACCTTC. The whole variable domain, filled in from reference TRBV14 and TRBJ1-2, reads EAGVTQFPSHSVIEKGQTVTLRCDPISGHDNLYWYRRVMGKEIKFLLHFVKESKQDESGMPNNRFLAERTGGTYSTLKVQPAELEDSGVYFCASSPGTNYGYTFGSGTRLTVV.

The V gene is TRBV12-3 or TRBV12-4, the J gene TRBJ1-1, with a tentative D call TRBD1 (6 bases). The CDR3 sequence is 12 residues long. The germline V and J ends were trimmed by 8 bases and 2 bases, with 9 bases remaining between them. CDR3 loop: CASVRGNTEAFF. In DNA form, the CDR3 reads TGTGCCAGCGTCAGGGGTAACACTGAAGCTTTCTTT.

The chain is built from TRBV7-3 and TRBJ2-1; possibly TRBD1 for D (5 bases). The CDR3 runs to 17 residues. Germline lookup yields CDR1 SGHTA and CDR2 FQGTGA. V was clipped by 5 bases and J by 2 bases, with 19 bases between them. CDR3 amino acids: CASSNQPTGIPYNEQFF. CDR3 nucleotides: TGTGCCAGCAGCAACCAACCTACAGGCATCCCCTACAATGAGCAGTTCTTC.

The gene calls are TRBV3-1 (or the pseudogene TRBV3-2) and TRBJ1-3; a possible D gene is TRBD1 (5 bases). Germline V lookup: CDR1 LGHDT, CDR2 YNNKEL (reference sequence). CDR3 length equals 16 residues. V lost 5 bases and J 0 bases, leaving 14 bases between the germline ends. The CDR3 sequence is CASSIRQQSSGNTIYF. Here the CDR3 DNA reads TGTGCCAGCAGCATCCGACAGCAAAGCTCTGGAAACACCATATATTTT.

The V call is TRBV5-1, the J call TRBJ1-2; 11 positions match TRBD1. The CDR3 is 15 residues long. Germline lookup yields CDR1 SGHRS and CDR2 YFSETQ. J gave up 4 bases and V 4 bases, and 6 bases lay outside the gene matches. The CDR3 nucleotides read TGCGCCAGCAGCGCCCGGACAGGGGGCGTCTATGGCTACACCTTC. Protein: CASSARTGGVYGYTF.

The chain uses TRBV29-1 and TRBJ1-1; TRBD1 matches at 9 bases. This CDR3 comprises 11 residues. CDR1 is SQVTM and CDR2 is ANQGSEA in the germline V gene. The DNA for the CDR3 is TGCAGGACAGGGGGAGGGACTGAAGCTTTCTTT. The encoded protein is CRTGGGTEAFF.

This sequence joins TRBV7-9 and TRBJ1-6; tentatively, D is TRBD1 (5 bases). CDR1 is SEHNR, CDR2 FQNEAQ, per germline (reference sequence). CDR3 length equals 14 residues. The V end was cut by 5 bases, the J end by 6 bases, with 11 bases between. CDR3 protein: CASSRGVGNSPLHF. The CDR3 DNA reads as TGTGCCAGCAGCCGGGGGGTCGGTAATTCACCCCTCCACTTT.

The rearrangement joins TRBV6-5 to TRBJ1-2; 8 positions match TRBD1. V was clipped by 2 bases and J by 8 bases; unmatched bases: 7. Germline V CDR1 and CDR2: MNHEY, SVGAGI. CDR3 size: 14 residues. Here the CDR3 reads CASSYMTGAGGYTF. DNA of the CDR3: TGTGCCAGCAGTTACATGACAGGGGCGGGAGGCTACACCTTC.

The CDR3 DNA is TGTGCCAGCAGCCAAGAAGCGTTCGGACTAGCCCCTAGAGATACGCAGTATTTT. Protein sequence: CASSQEAFGLAPRDTQYF. J is TRBJ2-3 and V is TRBV4-2, with TRBD2 identical over 8 bases. There are 18 residues in the CDR3. The ends lost 0 bases at V and 5 bases at J; junction bases unmatched: 13. Germline lookup yields CDR1 LGHNA and CDR2 YNFKEQ.

This chain joins TRBV28 and TRBJ2-7; D is ambiguous. The ends were cut back, 6 bases at V and 2 bases at J, with 11 bases in the middle. The germline V gene encodes CDR1 MDHEN and CDR2 SYDVKM. This CDR3 region has 13 residues. The DNA of the CDR3 is TGTGCCAGCAGCCAACCCACAGCCTACGAGCAGTACTTC. Translated, it gives CASSQPTAYEQYF.

This rearrangement joins TRBV7-2 to TRBJ1-5, with 8 bases fitting TRBD1. V gave up 5 bases and J gave up 7 bases; unmatched junction bases: 10. This CDR3 spans 15 amino acids. Germline V gives CDR1 SGHTA, CDR2 FQGNSA. The CDR3 DNA follows: TGTGCCAGCAGCCTGGGGGGGACAGGCGGGCAGCCCCAGCATTTT. Its translation: CASSLGGTGGQPQHF.

The chain uses TRBV28 and TRBJ2-7; weak D call: TRBD2 (7 bases). The germline gives CDR1 MDHEN, CDR2 SYDVKM. The CDR3 sequence is 14 residues long. Trimming took 3 bases from V and 4 from J, leaving 13 bases between them. DNA of the CDR3: TGTGCCAGCAGTTTGGGGGGGCGGAGGTACGAGCAGTACTTC. Translated: CASSLGGRRYEQYF.

The CDR3 bases are TGTGCCACCTCGGTTGGGCCAGGGCCTATCTACGAGCAGTACTTC. Protein product: CATSVGPGPIYEQYF. The chain joins TRBV19 to TRBJ2-7, with a possible D match to TRBD1 (5 bases). V lost 10 bases and J 3 bases, leaving 22 bases between the germline ends. The CDR3 runs to 15 residues. CDR1 and CDR2 from the germline V gene are LNHDA and SQIVND (reference sequence).

The chain has TRBV5-1 and TRBJ1-1; 7 bases are a match to TRBD1. CDR1 is SGHRS, CDR2 YFSETQ, per germline. The CDR3 extends over 15 amino acids. V shed 0 bases and J 1 base; nucleotides not matched to a gene: 3. CDR3 coding DNA: TGCGCCAGCAGCTTGGCCCAGGGGGAGAACACTGAAGCTTTCTTT. Residues: CASSLAQGENTEAFF.

V is TRBV4-3 and J is TRBJ1-6; D is uncertain. The CDR3 totals 15 residues. Trimming removed 0 bases at V and 7 bases at J, with 10 bases between. The germline gives CDR1 LGHNA, CDR2 YSLEER. CDR3 residues: CASSQDSGSNSPLHF. In nucleotides, the CDR3 is TGCGCCAGCAGCCAAGATTCCGGGTCCAATTCACCCCTCCACTTT.

This sequence joins TRBV27 and TRBJ2-7, with a tentative D call TRBD2 (6 bases). V was pared by 3 bases and J by 1 base, with 10 bases between. In germline, CDR1 is MNHEY, CDR2 SMNVEV (reference sequence). This CDR3 has 14 residues. The CDR3 is CASSLEGRSYEQYF. The CDR3 DNA sequence: TGTGCCAGCAGTTTGGAAGGGAGGTCCTACGAGCAGTACTTC.

The rearrangement joins TRBV3-1 (or the pseudogene TRBV3-2) to TRBJ2-7; 10 bases align to TRBD2. V was clipped by 1 base and J by 7 bases; unmatched bases: 10. Germline CDR1 is LGHDT and CDR2 is YNNKEL (reference sequence). The CDR3 consists of 16 residues. Here the CDR3 DNA reads TGTGCCAGCAGCCAAGGAGGGCTAGCGGGGGCAGGGGAGCAGTACTTC. Translation gives CASSQGGLAGAGEQYF.

V is TRBV4-2 and J is TRBJ1-1; D is perhaps TRBD1 (5 bases). The CDR3 loop spans 15 amino acids. Per the germline V gene, CDR1 is LGHNA and CDR2 is YNFKEQ. V dropped 3 bases and J dropped 11 bases, with 22 bases sitting between them. CDR3 bases: TGTGCCAGCAGCCAGCTGGCCTCCGGGGGGAATATGGCTTTCTTT. Translated, it gives CASSQLASGGNMAFF.

This chain links TRBV7-3 with TRBJ2-3; D perhaps matches TRBD2 (5 bases). The CDR3 runs to 14 residues. Trimming took off 9 bases at V and 0 bases at J, with 13 bases between the two ends. Per germline, CDR1 SGHTA and CDR2 FQGTGA. The CDR3 spells CASQSGFSTDTQYF. The DNA for the CDR3 is TGTGCCAGTCAATCGGGATTTAGCACAGATACGCAGTATTTT.

V and J are TRBV7-8 and TRBJ1-2; TRBD1 matches 7 bases. The J segment lost 8 bases and the V segment lost 5 bases, leaving 23 bases of the junction unmatched. This CDR3 spans 18 amino acids. Germline loops: CDR1 SGHVS, CDR2 FQNEAQ. CDR3 coding DNA: TGTGCCAGCAGCACGTACCCGCGAGGGACAGTCATTTCGGTGGGCTACACCTTC. Protein sequence: CASSTYPRGTVISVGYTF. The entire variable domain, with the rest obtained from reference TRBV7-8 and TRBJ1-2, is as follows: GAGVSQSPRYKVAKRGQDVALRCDPISGHVSLFWYQQALGQGPEFLTYFQNEAQLDKSGLPSDRFFAERPEGSVSTLKIQRTQQEDSAVYLCASSTYPRGTVISVGYTFGSGTRLTVV.

The rearrangement links TRBV12-3 or TRBV12-4 to TRBJ2-7; D unresolved. The CDR3 loop spans 13 amino acids. V was pared by 1 base and J by 3 bases, with 7 bases between. CDR3 region: CASSLVYGYEQYF. The CDR3 coding sequence is TGTGCCAGCAGTTTAGTCTACGGCTACGAGCAGTACTTC.

This chain joins TRBV6-5 and TRBJ1-2, with unresolved D. Trimming removed 2 bases at V and 8 bases at J, with 12 bases between. From germline, CDR1 is MNHEY and CDR2 SVGAGI. This CDR3 is built from 13 residues. CDR3 nucleotides: TGTGCCAGCAGTTACGGTGGGAGACAAGGCTACACCTTC. It is translated as CASSYGGRQGYTF.